One and the same sample provided the 18 T cell receptor beta chains below, sequenced in a study of shared clonotypes between healthy human individuals (dated by TCRdb to between 2020 and 2021). Libraries were prepared through the immunoSEQ multiplex PCR assay. Imported from immuneACCESS, the table was reduced by TCRdb to in-frame sequences with V and J called. These copies leave out some clones; in studies compared against another copy, an unresolved V gene accounts for under half, and the cause of the remainder is not known. The sample yields 950,000 to 1,300,000 clones; around 75% were counted once. The ten largest clones take up approximately 1.5% of the sample. The sample consisted of memory CD4+ T cells sorted from blood. The cell subset or site label for this specimen denotes: CD45RA-negative fraction. The source of these receptors is a man between 18 and 35 years old in good health.

The rearrangement joins TRBV7-8 to TRBJ1-2, with D perhaps matching TRBD1 (5 bases). Trimming took off 2 bases at V and 8 bases at J, with 12 bases between the two ends. CDR1 and CDR2 (germline): SGHVS, FQNEAQ. The CDR3 has 13 amino acids. In DNA form, the CDR3 reads TGTGCCAGCAGCTTATTTTTAGGGGAAGGCTACACCTTC. It yields the protein CASSLFLGEGYTF.

For this clone: Germline and junction disagree at one end, which may indicate a read error. The chain joins TRBV28 to TRBJ2-7, with a tentative D call TRBD1 (5 bases). In germline, CDR1 is MDHEN, CDR2 SYDVKM. The CDR3 sequence is 12 residues long. The CDR3 DNA reads TGTGCCAGCAGTTCGCTGATGACAGAAGGTGACTTC. Protein sequence: CASSSLMTEGDF.

V gene TRBV6-1 combines with J gene TRBJ2-7; D perhaps matches TRBD2 (5 bases). Per the germline V gene, CDR1 is MNHNS and CDR2 is SASEGT. V lost 8 bases and J 3 bases, leaving 20 bases between the germline ends. The CDR3 runs 15 residues. For the CDR3, the DNA is TGTGCCAGCCCCCCCGGGATCACCCCCTACTACGAGCAGTACTTC. Amino acid sequence: CASPPGITPYYEQYF.

The chain joins TRBV7-2 to TRBJ2-7; 11 bases match TRBD1. Germline CDR1 and CDR2: SGHTA and FQGNSA. Trimming took 1 base from V and 12 from J; bases not matched to a gene: 2. The CDR3 is 12 amino acids. The CDR3 is CASSLGTGGAYF. CDR3 nucleotide sequence: TGTGCCAGCAGCTTAGGGACAGGGGGCGCGTACTTC.

With regard to this clone: Just one base apart from a much larger clone, this may be a read error. In the same sample, other DNA sequences code for this CDR3. The genes are TRBV9 and TRBJ2-5, with 7 bases that match TRBD2. This CDR3 comprises 14 residues. Germline V CDR1 and CDR2: SGDLS, YYNGEE. Trimming removed 2 bases from V and 1 base from J; junction bases left unmatched: 2. The chain's CDR3 is CASSVGTTQETQYF. The CDR3 DNA is TGTGCCAGCAGCGTCGGGACTACCCAAGAGACCCAGTACTTC. Full variable domain (missing parts from reference TRBV9 and TRBJ2-5): DSGVTQTPKHLITATGQRVTLRCSPRSGDLSVYWYQQSLDQGLQFLIQYYNGEERAKGNILERFSAQQFPDLHSELNLSSLELGDSALYFCASSVGTTQETQYFGPGTRLLVL.

This rearrangement joins TRBV28 to TRBJ2-1; 9 bases agree with TRBD2. The J segment lost 4 bases and the V segment lost 4 bases, leaving 8 bases of the junction unmatched. This CDR3 spans 16 amino acids. Germline CDR1 reads MDHEN; CDR2 reads SYDVKM. Written as DNA, the CDR3 is TGTGCCAGCAGTTCGGAAGGACTAGCGTTATACAATGAGCAGTTCTTC. Its protein is CASSSEGLALYNEQFF.

The genes are TRBV30 and TRBJ1-1; tentatively, D is TRBD1 (6 bases). The V gene lost 2 bases and the J gene lost 7 bases, with 14 bases spanning the gap. Germline CDR1 GTSNPN, CDR2 SVGIG (reference sequence). The CDR3 spans 13 residues. CDR3 sequence reads: CAWSSTGKGEAFF. The CDR3 bases are TGTGCCTGGAGTTCCACAGGGAAAGGTGAAGCTTTCTTT. The entire variable domain, with the rest obtained from reference TRBV30 and TRBJ1-1, is as follows: SQTIHQWPATLVQPVGSPLSLECTVEGTSNPNLYWYRQAAGRGLQLLFYSVGIGQISSEVPQNLSASRPQDRQFILSSKKLLLSDSGFYLCAWSSTGKGEAFFGQGTRLTVV.

The chain carries TRBV10-3 and TRBJ1-4; D ambiguous. Trimming removed 11 bases from V and 2 bases from J, with 15 bases in between. CDR1 is ENHRY and CDR2 is SYGVKD in the germline V gene. The CDR3 is 14 amino acids. CDR3 residues: CASSPGRTNEKLFF. For the CDR3, the DNA is TGTGCCTCAAGTCCGGGGAGGACTAATGAAAAACTGTTTTTT.

This clone came up a few times. Within the sample, other DNA sequences also encode this same CDR3. The chain carries TRBV5-4 and TRBJ2-2; 7 bases line up with TRBD1. This CDR3 region has 16 residues. The ends lost 0 bases at V and 2 bases at J; junction bases unmatched: 4. Germline values: CDR1 SGHNT, CDR2 YYREEE (reference sequence). CDR3 in DNA: TGTGCCAGCAGCTTGGGGCAGGGGGTAAACACCGGGGAGCTGTTTTTT. It encodes CASSLGQGVNTGELFF.

The V gene is TRBV7-2, the J gene TRBJ1-1; no clear D gene. Trimming removed 1 base from V and 8 bases from J, with 5 bases in between. The CDR3 is 11 residues long. Germline V lookup: CDR1 SGHTA, CDR2 FQGNSA. CDR3 bases: TGTGCCAGCAGCTTAGTGGTGGAAGCTTTCTTT. Its protein is CASSLVVEAFF.

In its sample, this clone was seen a few times. The chain combines TRBV11-3 with TRBJ2-2; D is tentatively TRBD1 or TRBD2 (5 bases each). With 2 bases removed from V and 5 bases from J, the gap between germline ends came to 12 bases. Germline lookup yields CDR1 SGHNT and CDR2 YENEEA. CDR3 size: 15 residues. The CDR3 nucleotides read TGTGCCAGCAGCTTAAGAGGGGCAGGGACCGGGGAGCTGTTTTTT. Its protein is CASSLRGAGTGELFF.

V is TRBV19 and J is TRBJ2-6; no definite D call. V was cut by 3 bases and J by 5 bases, with 20 bases left in between. CDR3 length: 18 residues. Germline CDR1 LNHDA, CDR2 SQIVND (reference sequence). The CDR3 region is CASSMSRQITSRANVLTF. The CDR3, as DNA: TGTGCCAGTAGTATGAGCCGACAAATCACAAGTCGGGCCAACGTCCTGACTTTC.

The rearrangement uses TRBV29-1 and TRBJ2-1; TRBD2 agrees at 7 bases. The CDR3 loop spans 16 amino acids. Germline V CDR1 and CDR2: SQVTM, ANQGSEA. J lost 0 bases, V lost 6 bases, and 11 bases had no gene match. For the CDR3, the DNA is TGCAGCGTCTCCCCTAAGCGGGGTAGCTCCTACAATGAGCAGTTCTTC. It specifies CSVSPKRGSSYNEQFF.

The chain uses TRBV20-1 and TRBJ2-1; the D is unclear. CDR1 and CDR2 from the germline V gene are DFQATT and SNEGSKA (reference sequence). The CDR3 covers 11 residues. Trimming pared 6 bases from V and 4 bases from J, leaving 7 bases between. Here the CDR3 reads CSAGKYNEQFF. The DNA of the CDR3 is TGCAGTGCGGGGAAATACAATGAGCAGTTCTTC.

Notes on this clone: Other nucleotide sequences from this sample produce the same CDR3. This chain links TRBV11-2 with TRBJ2-7; D not resolved. The CDR3 covers 14 residues. Germline V gives CDR1 SGHAT, CDR2 FQNNGV. Trimming removed 3 bases at V and 0 bases at J, with 9 bases between. CDR3 DNA: TGTGCCAGCAGCTTGGTATTATCCTCCTACGAGCAGTACTTC. Translating gives CASSLVLSSYEQYF.

CDR3 protein: CASSPTEGRGYTF. CDR3 in DNA: TGTGCCAGCAGCCCAACCGAAGGGCGAGGCTACACCTTC. V usage is TRBV7-3 and J usage is TRBJ1-2, with D unresolved. Between the trimmed V and J ends, which lost 5 bases and 8 bases, there was a span of 15 bases. CDR3 length: 13 residues. CDR1 SGHTA and CDR2 FQGTGA come from the germline V gene.

J is TRBJ1-1 and V is TRBV19, with 10 nucleotides matching TRBD1. This CDR3 contains 16 residues. CDR1 and CDR2 (germline): LNHDA, SQIVND (reference sequence). J gave up 2 bases and V 4 bases, and 7 bases lay outside the gene matches. The CDR3 loop reads CASSTGDRGLNTEAFF. Here the CDR3 DNA reads TGTGCCAGTAGTACCGGGGACAGGGGACTTAACACTGAAGCTTTCTTT.

The chain joins TRBV11-2 to TRBJ1-3; no definite D call. Looked up from germline, CDR1 is SGHAT and CDR2 is FQNNGV. Trimming took off 5 bases at V and 0 bases at J, with 14 bases between the two ends. This CDR3 spans 16 amino acids. CDR3 residues: CASSPIRTSSGNTIYF. The CDR3 DNA follows: TGTGCCAGCAGCCCCATTCGGACCTCCTCTGGAAACACCATATATTTT.